This T cell receptor beta chain was recorded in a study of T cell responses to AZD1222 COVID-19 vaccine. Study results and limitations: Only 5 or 6 individuals given AZD1222 were seropositive at baseline. The donor group comprised mostly white British people and more females; the analysis possibly underestimated clonal diversity. Mapped onto spike, vaccine-associated CD4 TCRs spanned it and were dominant at 160-218 and 743-854.

This clone appeared once. What it recognizes is unknown. Germline CDR1 SNHLY, CDR2 FYNNEI. V lost 7 bases and J lost 6, with 20 bases in between. The CDR3 length is 15 residues. The protocol was immunoSEQ multiplex PCR, while the TCRdb copy is restricted to in-frame clones and leaves out a portion. The data contain approximately 89,000 clones, 75% to 95% of them singletons. Specimen: peripheral blood, collected on day 0 of MenACWY control vaccination. The TCR originated in an adult in good health. The chain carries TRBV2 and TRBJ2-3, with D perhaps matching TRBD2 (5 bases). CDR3 coding DNA: TGTGCCAGCACTGTGTCCCCGGCGGGCCTGGATACGCAGTATTTT. This translates into CASTVSPAGLDTQYF.